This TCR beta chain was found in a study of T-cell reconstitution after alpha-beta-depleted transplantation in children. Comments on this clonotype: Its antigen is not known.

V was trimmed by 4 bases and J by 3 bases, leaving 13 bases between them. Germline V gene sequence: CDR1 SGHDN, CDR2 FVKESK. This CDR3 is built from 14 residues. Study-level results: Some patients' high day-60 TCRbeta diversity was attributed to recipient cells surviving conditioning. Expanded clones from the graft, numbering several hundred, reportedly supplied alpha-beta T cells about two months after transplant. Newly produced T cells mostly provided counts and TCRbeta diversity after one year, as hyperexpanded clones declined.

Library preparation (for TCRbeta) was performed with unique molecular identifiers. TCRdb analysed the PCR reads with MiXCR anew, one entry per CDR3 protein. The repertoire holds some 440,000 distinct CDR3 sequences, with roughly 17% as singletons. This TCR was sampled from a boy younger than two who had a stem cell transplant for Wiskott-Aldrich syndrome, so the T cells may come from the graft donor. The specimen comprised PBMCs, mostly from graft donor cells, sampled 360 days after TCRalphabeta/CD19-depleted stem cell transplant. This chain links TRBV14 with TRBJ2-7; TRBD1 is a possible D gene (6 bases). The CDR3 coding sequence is TGTGCCAGCAGCCCGACTTACAGGGACTACGAGCAGTACTTC. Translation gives CASSPTYRDYEQYF. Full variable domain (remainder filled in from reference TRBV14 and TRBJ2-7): EAGVTQFPSHSVIEKGQTVTLRCDPISGHDNLYWYRRVMGKEIKFLLHFVKESKQDESGMPNNRFLAERTGGTYSTLKVQPAELEDSGVYFCASSPTYRDYEQYFGPGTRLTVT.